The 26 T cell receptor beta chains in this list originate from one sample, sequenced in a study of blood T cell repertoires in COVID-19. Produced via immunoSEQ multiplex PCR; TCRdb's table is partial and in-frame only. The repertoire consists of around 430,000 clones, with approximately 90% occurring once and the leading ten covering around 13%. Material: peripheral blood. All receptors come from a woman between 45 and 65 years old with COVID-19, enrolled during active disease.

This rearrangement joins TRBV2 to TRBJ2-4, with D tentatively TRBD2 (5 bases). The V gene's germline CDR1 is SNHLY and CDR2 FYNNEI. V lost 6 bases and J 0 bases, leaving 15 bases between the germline ends. The CDR3 is 16 amino acids. The CDR3 spells CASSPGESVAKNIQYF. The CDR3 DNA follows: TGTGCCAGCAGCCCTGGGGAGTCCGTAGCCAAAAACATTCAGTACTTC.

This clone was detected once. CDR3 in amino acids: CAWRFGTEAFF. The CDR3 bases are TGTGCCTGGAGATTCGGTACTGAAGCTTTCTTT. V is TRBV30 and J is TRBJ1-1; D gene unclear. The CDR3 covers 11 residues. Germline assignment: CDR1 GTSNPN and CDR2 SVGIG (reference sequence). Trimming took off 3 bases at V and 5 bases at J, with 7 bases between the two ends.

The chain carries TRBV5-1 and TRBJ1-3; D remains unclear. The V gene's germline CDR1 is SGHRS and CDR2 YFSETQ. V was trimmed by 0 bases and J by 4 bases, leaving 17 bases between them. The CDR3 runs 17 residues. The CDR3 spells CASSLVAGPAVGNTIYF. The CDR3 DNA reads as TGCGCCAGCAGCTTGGTTGCCGGGCCAGCGGTCGGAAACACCATATATTTT.

The rearrangement joins TRBV2 to TRBJ1-1; no definite D call. This CDR3 comprises 11 residues. The V end lost 7 bases, the J end lost 1 base, and 4 bases lay between the germline ends. In germline, CDR1 is SNHLY, CDR2 FYNNEI. The CDR3 protein is CASTWNTEAFF. The CDR3 nucleotides are TGTGCCAGCACGTGGAACACTGAAGCTTTCTTT.

The chain recombines TRBV5-5 with TRBJ1-5; 9 nucleotides match TRBD1. CDR1 is SGHKS, CDR2 YYEKEE, per germline (reference sequence). V was clipped by 1 base and J by 4 bases; unmatched bases: 3. The CDR3 is 15 residues long. CDR3 sequence: CASSLLGTGNQPQHF. The CDR3 region has the DNA TGTGCCAGCAGCTTGCTAGGGACAGGGAATCAGCCCCAGCATTTT.

This rearrangement joins TRBV19 to TRBJ1-1; TRBD1 is a possible D gene (6 bases). The CDR3 runs 13 residues. The V end was cut by 6 bases, the J end by 4 bases, with 12 bases between. Looked up from germline, CDR1 is LNHDA and CDR2 is SQIVND (reference sequence). DNA for the CDR3: TGTGCCAGTAGATCAACAGGGATCACTGAAGCTTTCTTT. Its translation is CASRSTGITEAFF.

CDR3 sequence: CASSYSRTGRQPQHF. CDR3 DNA: TGTGCCAGCAGTTACTCGAGGACAGGGAGGCAGCCCCAGCATTTT. This chain uses TRBV6-2 or TRBV6-3 with TRBJ1-5; 8 nucleotides align to TRBD1. V lost 0 bases to trimming and J lost 7 bases; unmatched junction nucleotides: 5. Germline V CDR1 and CDR2: MNHEY, SVGEGT. The CDR3 is made up of 15 amino acids.

The J gene is TRBJ2-7, the V gene TRBV7-9, with TRBD1 matching 9 bases. J gave up 4 bases and V 0 bases, and 4 bases lay outside the gene matches. This CDR3 is built from 15 residues. Germline CDR1 reads SEHNR; CDR2 reads FQNEAQ (reference sequence). CDR3 coding DNA: TGTGCCAGCAGCTTAGCGGACAGGGGCCGTTACGAGCAGTACTTC. Translated: CASSLADRGRYEQYF. Using reference TRBV7-9 and TRBJ2-7 for the parts outside the CDR3, the full variable domain is DTGVSQNPRHKITKRGQNVTFRCDPISEHNRLYWYRQTLGQGPEFLTYFQNEAQLEKSRLLSDRFSAERPKGSFSTLEIQRTEQGDSAMYLCASSLADRGRYEQYFGPGTRLTVT.

The chain has TRBV27 and TRBJ1-2; tentative D call: TRBD1 (6 bases). V was shortened by 7 bases and J by 8 bases, with 20 bases between the two germline ends. Looked up from germline, CDR1 is MNHEY and CDR2 is SMNVEV (reference sequence). This CDR3 is 14 amino acids long. CDR3 sequence (DNA): TGTGCCAGCACCAGATTAGGACAGTCCGGGGGCTACACCTTC. As protein: CASTRLGQSGGYTF.

This sequence joins TRBV4-2 and TRBJ1-1; D remains ambiguous. The CDR3 is made up of 13 amino acids. V was trimmed by 0 bases and J by 7 bases, leaving 9 bases between them. Germline V gene sequence: CDR1 LGHNA, CDR2 YNFKEQ. The CDR3 loop is CASSQDRGYEAFF. The CDR3 DNA is TGTGCCAGCAGCCAAGATCGAGGGTATGAAGCTTTCTTT.

This chain uses TRBV30 with TRBJ1-1; perhaps TRBD1 as D (6 bases). The CDR3 is 13 amino acids. The germline CDR1 and CDR2 sequences are GTSNPN and SVGIG (reference sequence). Trimming left V 8 bases short and J 11 bases short, with 24 bases between. The CDR3, as DNA: TGTGCCCGCTCGTCGCAAACAGGGACGGGGGCTTTCTTT. Translation: CARSSQTGTGAFF.

The chain recombines TRBV10-1 with TRBJ2-1, with TRBD2 matching over 11 bases. J lost 7 bases, V lost 0 bases, and 2 bases had no gene match. The CDR3 is made up of 15 amino acids. Germline V gene data show CDR1 as WNHNN and CDR2 as SYGVQD (reference sequence). The CDR3 spells CASSESSGGGNEQFF. DNA of the CDR3: TGCGCCAGCAGTGAGTCTAGCGGGGGGGGTAATGAGCAGTTCTTC.

On this clone: The sample carries other DNA sequences with the same CDR3. The chain links TRBV11-1 to TRBJ2-2, with 7 bases fitting TRBD1. Trimming took 6 bases from V and 4 from J; bases not matched to a gene: 11. There are 16 residues in the CDR3. Germline CDR1 is SGHAT and CDR2 is FQDESV (reference sequence). DNA for the CDR3: TGTGCCAGCAGTTCTCGGCCGACAGGGCTCACCGGGGAGCTGTTTTTT. This sequence encodes CASSSRPTGLTGELFF.

This rearrangement joins TRBV6-4 to TRBJ2-1, with D perhaps matching TRBD2 (6 bases). With 6 bases removed from V and 7 bases from J, the gap between germline ends came to 10 bases. Germline values: CDR1 MRHNA, CDR2 SNTAGT. The CDR3 has 12 residues. CDR3 sequence: CASRRLENEQFF. The DNA of the CDR3 is TGTGCCAGCAGGAGACTAGAAAATGAGCAGTTCTTC.

The V gene is TRBV11-2, the J gene TRBJ2-5; tentative D call: TRBD2 (5 bases). In germline, CDR1 is SGHAT, CDR2 FQNNGV. Trimming removed 2 bases from V and 4 bases from J, with 17 bases in between. The CDR3 is 16 amino acids. In DNA, the CDR3 is TGTGCCAGCAGCTTATCGGGAAGGTCAGATGGAGAGACCCAGTACTTC. This sequence encodes CASSLSGRSDGETQYF.

This chain joins TRBV30 and TRBJ1-5, with 8 bases aligning to TRBD1. Trimming cost V 0 bases and J 5 bases; bases outside gene matches: 6. The CDR3 runs to 15 residues. Germline V CDR1 and CDR2: GTSNPN, SVGIG (reference sequence). DNA of the CDR3: TGTGCCTGGAGTGTCGGGTCGACAGGGGATCAGCCCCAGCATTTT. Its protein is CAWSVGSTGDQPQHF. The variable domain in full, completed from reference TRBV30 and TRBJ1-5, reads SQTIHQWPATLVQPVGSPLSLECTVEGTSNPNLYWYRQAAGRGLQLLFYSVGIGQISSEVPQNLSASRPQDRQFILSSKKLLLSDSGFYLCAWSVGSTGDQPQHFGDGTRLSIL.

V gene TRBV19 combines with J gene TRBJ1-2; possible D gene TRBD1, 6 bases. With 0 bases removed from V and 7 bases from J, the gap between germline ends came to 12 bases. CDR3 size: 14 residues. In germline, CDR1 is LNHDA, CDR2 SQIVND (reference sequence). The DNA of the CDR3 is TGTGCCAGTAGTATAGATCCCTCGGACAGTGGCTACACCTTC. As protein: CASSIDPSDSGYTF.

CDR3 DNA sequence: TGTGCCTGGAACGGGAGACCTTTAGGAACAGATACGCAGTATTTT. This codes for CAWNGRPLGTDTQYF. The gene calls are TRBV30 and TRBJ2-3, with D perhaps matching TRBD2 (6 bases). The CDR3 spans 15 residues. CDR1 is GTSNPN, CDR2 SVGIG, per germline (reference sequence). The V end lost 4 bases, the J end lost 3 bases, and 17 bases lay between the germline ends.

The chain recombines TRBV29-1 with TRBJ1-1; 7 bases map to TRBD1. CDR3 length equals 12 residues. V was clipped by 7 bases and J by 1 base; unmatched bases: 3. Germline V gives CDR1 SQVTM, CDR2 ANQGSEA. CDR3 amino acids: CSANRGNTEAFF. The CDR3 region has the DNA TGCAGCGCAAACAGGGGGAACACTGAAGCTTTCTTT.

The rearrangement joins TRBV19 to TRBJ1-5, with D hard to call. V was clipped by 7 bases and J by 11 bases, with 18 bases between them. CDR1 LNHDA and CDR2 SQIVND come from the germline V gene (reference sequence). This CDR3 contains 13 residues. CDR3 nucleotide sequence: TGTGCCAGTAAAGACGACCGACTCGAGACCCAGCATTTT. Protein sequence: CASKDDRLETQHF.

In this sample, this clone turned up once. The chain couples TRBV6-5 to TRBJ2-3, with unresolved D. V lost 5 bases and J lost 6, with 6 bases in between. This CDR3 has 11 residues. Looked up from germline, CDR1 is MNHEY and CDR2 is SVGAGI. The CDR3: CASSRLDTQYF. As DNA, the CDR3 is TGTGCCAGCAGTCGACTGGATACGCAGTATTTT.

The genes are TRBV6-5 and TRBJ1-2, with D hard to call. The CDR3 totals 12 residues. Trimming left V 8 bases short and J 6 bases short, with 13 bases between. From germline, CDR1 is MNHEY and CDR2 SVGAGI. The CDR3 coding sequence is TGTGCCAGCTCGACGGGGTGGGATGGCTACACCTTC. Its protein is CASSTGWDGYTF.

The CDR3 nucleotides read TGTGCCACCAGAAAGCGGGGGACCTCCTACGAGCAGTACTTC. Translating gives CATRKRGTSYEQYF. The gene calls are TRBV6-5 and TRBJ2-7, with 8 nucleotides matching TRBD2. Germline trimming cut 10 bases from V and 0 bases from J; bases unmatched to any gene: 8. The CDR3 contains 14 residues. Germline V gene data show CDR1 as MNHEY and CDR2 as SVGAGI.

The chain carries TRBV5-4 and TRBJ2-5, with D possibly matching TRBD1 (6 bases). With 2 bases removed from V and 2 bases from J, the gap between germline ends came to 7 bases. Germline values: CDR1 SGHNT, CDR2 YYREEE (reference sequence). The CDR3 contains 13 residues. In DNA form, the CDR3 reads TGTGCCAGCAGCTTCAGGGGACAAGAGACCCAGTACTTC. It specifies CASSFRGQETQYF.

This clone was seen only a few times. The V gene is TRBV19, the J gene TRBJ1-5, with D perhaps TRBD1 (6 bases). This CDR3 is 15 amino acids long. Trimming cost V 3 bases and J 1 base, with 10 bases left between them. Germline CDR1 reads LNHDA; CDR2 reads SQIVND (reference sequence). CDR3 DNA sequence: TGTGCCAGTAGTATCCAGGGGATGAGCAATCAGCCCCAGCATTTT. Protein product: CASSIQGMSNQPQHF.

The chain uses TRBV5-6 and TRBJ2-5; no reliable D call. CDR3 length: 16 residues. The ends were cut back, 0 bases at V and 1 base at J, with 13 bases in the middle. The V gene's germline CDR1 is SGHDT and CDR2 YYEEEE. Written as DNA, the CDR3 is TGTGCCAGCAGCTTGGGACTCCTAAGGTTCCAAGAGACCCAGTACTTC. Amino acid sequence: CASSLGLLRFQETQYF.